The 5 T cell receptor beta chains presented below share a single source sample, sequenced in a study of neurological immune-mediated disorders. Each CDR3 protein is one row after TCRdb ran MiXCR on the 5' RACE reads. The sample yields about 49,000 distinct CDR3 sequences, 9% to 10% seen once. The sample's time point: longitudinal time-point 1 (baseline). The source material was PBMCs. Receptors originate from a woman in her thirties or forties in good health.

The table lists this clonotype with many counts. The CDR3 loop is CSALINANEKLFF. For the CDR3, the DNA is TGCAGTGCCCTGATCAACGCGAATGAAAAACTGTTTTTT. The rearrangement uses TRBV20-1 and TRBJ1-4; D is unresolved. Per the germline V gene, CDR1 is DFQATT and CDR2 is SNEGSKA (reference sequence). Trimming cost V 6 bases and J 5 bases, with 13 bases left between them. The CDR3 length is 13 residues.

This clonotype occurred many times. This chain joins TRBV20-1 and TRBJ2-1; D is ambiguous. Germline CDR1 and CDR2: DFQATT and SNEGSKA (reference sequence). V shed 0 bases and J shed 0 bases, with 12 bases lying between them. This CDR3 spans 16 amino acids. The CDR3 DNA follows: TGCAGTGCTAGAGATAAGGTGGTGCACTCCTACAATGAGCAGTTCTTC. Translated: CSARDKVVHSYNEQFF.

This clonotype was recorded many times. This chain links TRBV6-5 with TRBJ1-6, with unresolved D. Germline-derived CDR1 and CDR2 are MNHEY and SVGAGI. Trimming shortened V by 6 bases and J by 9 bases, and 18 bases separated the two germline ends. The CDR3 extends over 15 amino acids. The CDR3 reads CASRFTVGSSSPLHF. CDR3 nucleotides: TGTGCCAGCAGGTTTACGGTTGGATCCTCTTCACCCCTCCACTTT.

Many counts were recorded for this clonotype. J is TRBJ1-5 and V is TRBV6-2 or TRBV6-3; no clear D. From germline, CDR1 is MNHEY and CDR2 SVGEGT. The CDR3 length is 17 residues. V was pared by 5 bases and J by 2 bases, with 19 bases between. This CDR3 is CASSTRGGSRGNQPQHF. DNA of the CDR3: TGTGCCAGCAGTACCCGGGGTGGATCGAGGGGCAATCAGCCCCAGCATTTT.

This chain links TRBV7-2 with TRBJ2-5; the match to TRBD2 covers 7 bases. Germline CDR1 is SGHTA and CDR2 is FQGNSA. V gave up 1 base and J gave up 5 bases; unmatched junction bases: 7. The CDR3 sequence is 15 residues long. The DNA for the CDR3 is TGTGCCAGCAGCTTAGTTATCGGGGGGACTGAGACCCAGTACTTC. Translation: CASSLVIGGTETQYF.